A single sample gave rise to the 32 T cell receptor beta chains below, sequenced in a study of blood T cell repertoires in COVID-19. The table came from immunoSEQ multiplex PCR; TCRdb's copy has only in-frame clones and leaves some out. The table includes about 72,000 clones, roughly nine tenths detected once. Source material: peripheral blood. The receptor set was obtained from a human donor in a cohort sampled during active COVID-19.

The chain recombines TRBV20-1 with TRBJ2-1; D ambiguous. Germline-derived CDR1 and CDR2 are DFQATT and SNEGSKA (reference sequence). The CDR3 has 11 residues. V was shortened by 3 bases and J by 14 bases, with 14 bases between the two germline ends. As DNA, the CDR3 is TGCAGTGCTAGTTTTTCGACTTTTAAGTTCTTC. It yields the protein CSASFSTFKFF.

This clone showed up just once. This chain links TRBV12-3 or TRBV12-4 with TRBJ2-3, with D possibly being TRBD2 (6 bases). The V end lost 6 bases, the J end lost 8 bases, and 15 bases lay between the germline ends. CDR3 length: 13 residues. The DNA of the CDR3 is TGTGCCAGCAGGTATGGGTCCGGGAGTACGCAGTATTTT. This encodes CASRYGSGSTQYF.

V and J are TRBV4-3 and TRBJ2-7, with 11 bases identical to TRBD2. The V and J ends lost 0 bases and 1 base, in that order; junction bases with no gene match: 17. The length of the CDR3 is 21 residues. The germline V gene has CDR1 LGHNA and CDR2 YSLEER. In DNA, the CDR3 is TGCGCCAGCAGCCAAGATTGGTTCAAGCTACTAGCGGGAGTTTGGTCCTACGAGCAGTACTTC. This codes for CASSQDWFKLLAGVWSYEQYF.

The chain carries TRBV10-3 and TRBJ1-4, with 7 bases that match TRBD1. There are 14 residues in the CDR3. The J segment lost 8 bases and the V segment lost 7 bases, leaving 10 bases of the junction unmatched. The V gene's germline CDR1 is ENHRY and CDR2 SYGVKD. CDR3 protein: CAINNRGRDEKLFF. DNA of the CDR3: TGTGCCATCAATAACAGGGGCCGTGACGAAAAACTGTTTTTT.

The chain links TRBV30 to TRBJ2-1, with D perhaps matching TRBD2 (6 bases). V was trimmed by 2 bases and J by 9 bases, leaving 14 bases between them. This CDR3 is built from 13 residues. Per germline, CDR1 GTSNPN and CDR2 SVGIG (reference sequence). This chain's CDR3 is CAWSSLRESEQFF. The CDR3 nucleotides are TGTGCCTGGAGTTCCTTACGGGAGAGTGAGCAGTTCTTC.

The chain links TRBV7-9 to TRBJ2-2; 7 bases align to TRBD2. The ends lost 2 bases at V and 3 bases at J; junction bases unmatched: 12. Germline values: CDR1 SEHNR, CDR2 FQNEAQ (reference sequence). The CDR3 length is 18 residues. The DNA of the CDR3 is TGTGCCAGCAGCTTAAGGTTGGCTAGCGGTAGGCACACCGGGGAGCTGTTTTTT. As protein: CASSLRLASGRHTGELFF.

For the CDR3, the DNA is TGCGCCAGCAGCTTGGCCGACCTAGACTACGAGCAGTACTTC. Amino acids: CASSLADLDYEQYF. The V call is TRBV5-1, the J call TRBJ2-7; D is uncertain. The CDR3 contains 14 residues. Germline assignment: CDR1 SGHRS and CDR2 YFSETQ. The V gene lost 0 bases and the J gene lost 3 bases, with 10 bases spanning the gap.

The CDR3 region is CASSEQASEAGELFF. The CDR3 DNA is TGTGCCAGCAGTGAACAGGCTAGCGAAGCCGGGGAGCTGTTTTTT. The chain recombines TRBV6-1 with TRBJ2-2; maybe TRBD2 (6 bases). The CDR3 has 15 amino acids. Germline V gene sequence: CDR1 MNHNS, CDR2 SASEGT. V gave up 2 bases and J gave up 6 bases, with 13 bases separating them.

The chain uses TRBV4-3 and TRBJ2-3; 10 nucleotides agree with TRBD2. This CDR3 contains 20 residues. The germline gives CDR1 LGHNA, CDR2 YSLEER. V lost 0 bases and J lost 2; bases outside the gene matches: 14. The CDR3, as DNA: TGCGCCAGCAGCCAAGAAGACGGATATAAAGCGGGGGGGCTCACAGATACGCAGTATTTT. Translating gives CASSQEDGYKAGGLTDTQYF.

J is TRBJ1-1 and V is TRBV6-6, with TRBD1 matching 7 bases. Germline loops: CDR1 MNHNY, CDR2 SVGAGI (reference sequence). The trim removed 6 bases at V and 4 bases at J, leaving 5 bases unmatched. The CDR3 runs to 13 residues. The CDR3 DNA follows: TGTGCCAGCAGCCGCAACAGGGGCACTGAAGCTTTCTTT. Residues: CASSRNRGTEAFF.

The V call is TRBV4-3, the J call TRBJ2-5; 10 nucleotides align to TRBD2. The length of the CDR3 is 16 residues. V lost 3 bases and J lost 5; bases outside the gene matches: 9. Germline V gives CDR1 LGHNA, CDR2 YSLEER. The CDR3: CASSQALAGRVETQYF. The CDR3 nucleotides read TGCGCCAGCAGCCAGGCACTAGCGGGAAGAGTGGAGACCCAGTACTTC.

This chain links TRBV6-5 with TRBJ1-1; perhaps TRBD1 as D (6 bases). V lost 4 bases to trimming and J lost 1 base, with 13 bases between them. Germline CDR1 and CDR2: MNHEY and SVGAGI. The CDR3 loop spans 15 amino acids. CDR3 DNA sequence: TGTGCCAGCAGTTGGGGGGGGGCAGGGAACACTGAAGCTTTCTTT. It codes for CASSWGGAGNTEAFF.

J is TRBJ2-3 and V is TRBV7-2; 14 bases agree with TRBD2. The CDR3 runs to 17 residues. Trimming cost V 5 bases and J 2 bases; bases outside gene matches: 6. CDR1 is SGHTA and CDR2 is FQGNSA in the germline V gene. CDR3 sequence: CASSPRLAGGPTDTQYF. The CDR3 bases are TGTGCCAGCAGCCCGAGACTAGCGGGAGGGCCCACAGATACGCAGTATTTT.

The chain combines TRBV9 with TRBJ2-1, with 7 bases that match TRBD2. The CDR3 sequence is 16 residues long. J lost 9 bases, V lost 0 bases, and 12 bases had no gene match. The germline V gene has CDR1 SGDLS and CDR2 YYNGEE. The CDR3 loop reads CASSVGGEGRYIEQFF. CDR3 nucleotides: TGTGCCAGCAGCGTAGGAGGGGAGGGCCGATATATTGAGCAGTTCTTC.

The rearrangement links TRBV5-1 to TRBJ1-2; D perhaps matches TRBD1 (6 bases). Germline-derived CDR1 and CDR2 are SGHRS and YFSETQ. The germline V and J ends were trimmed by 3 bases and 7 bases, with 22 bases remaining between them. CDR3 length equals 16 residues. The CDR3 sequence is CASSSRPSDRSIGYTF. The CDR3 bases are TGCGCCAGCAGCTCACGTCCATCAGACAGGTCGATTGGCTACACCTTC.

The chain links TRBV6-6 to TRBJ1-1; a possible D gene is TRBD1 (6 bases). The germline V gene encodes CDR1 MNHNY and CDR2 SVGAGI (reference sequence). Trimming cost V 5 bases and J 1 base, with 14 bases left between them. CDR3 size: 15 residues. CDR3 nucleotides: TGTGCCAGCAGTATACAGGGACCCCAGAACACTGAAGCTTTCTTT. Encoded protein: CASSIQGPQNTEAFF.

This chain connects TRBV10-3 to TRBJ1-1; D is unclear. Trimming left V 0 bases short and J 7 bases short, with 3 bases between. Germline CDR1 and CDR2: ENHRY and SYGVKD. The CDR3 covers 11 residues. The DNA for the CDR3 is TGTGCCATCAGTGAGTCGAGTGAAGCTTTCTTT. Its translation is CAISESSEAFF.

About this clone itself: The sample has other DNA sequences that encode this CDR3 too. The chain employs TRBV10-1 and TRBJ1-6; TRBD1 might be the D (5 bases). Germline assignment: CDR1 WNHNN and CDR2 SYGVQD (reference sequence). V lost 6 bases and J lost 9, with 12 bases in between. The CDR3 extends over 13 amino acids. The CDR3 loop is CASSRDSSSPLHF. The CDR3 nucleotides read TGCGCCAGCAGCCGGGACTCGAGTTCACCCCTCCACTTT.

The chain combines TRBV6-2 or TRBV6-3 with TRBJ2-7; D not certain. Germline V gene data show CDR1 as MNHEY and CDR2 as SVGEGT. This CDR3 has 14 amino acids. Trimming stripped 3 bases from V and 1 base from J, with 10 bases between. CDR3: CASSYYQDSYEQYF. The CDR3 nucleotides are TGTGCCAGCAGTTATTATCAGGATTCCTACGAGCAGTACTTC.

The CDR3 loop is CASSHLSSGASDTQYF. In DNA form, the CDR3 reads TGCGCCAGCAGTCACTTATCTAGCGGGGCCTCAGATACGCAGTATTTT. The chain is built from TRBV10-1 and TRBJ2-3, with 9 bases aligning to TRBD2. The CDR3 is 16 residues long. Trimming removed 5 bases from V and 4 bases from J; junction bases left unmatched: 10. Germline V lookup: CDR1 WNHNN, CDR2 SYGVQD (reference sequence).

The chain joins TRBV9 to TRBJ2-1; D not resolved. V was pared by 3 bases and J by 0 bases, with 13 bases between. Germline V gene sequence: CDR1 SGDLS, CDR2 YYNGEE. The CDR3 consists of 16 residues. The CDR3 protein is CASSAQVISSYNEQFF. As DNA, the CDR3 is TGTGCCAGCAGCGCTCAGGTTATAAGCTCCTACAATGAGCAGTTCTTC.

The V and J genes are TRBV18 and TRBJ1-3; D unclear. Germline CDR1 reads KGHSH; CDR2 reads LQKENI. This CDR3 has 14 amino acids. V lost 3 bases and J 7 bases, leaving 13 bases between the germline ends. CDR3 in amino acids: CASSPSAGVNTIYF. CDR3 nucleotides: TGTGCCAGCTCACCGTCTGCAGGCGTCAACACCATATATTTT. The variable domain in full, with the rest retrieved from reference TRBV18 and TRBJ1-3, is NAGVMQNPRHLVRRRGQEARLRCSPMKGHSHVYWYRQLPEEGLKFMVYLQKENIIDESGMPKERFSAEFPKEGPSILRIQQVVRGDSAAYFCASSPSAGVNTIYFGEGSWLTVV.

The rearrangement links TRBV5-1 to TRBJ1-2, with 9 bases aligning to TRBD1. CDR3 length: 15 residues. The junction had 9 bases not matched to a gene; V was cut back by 4 bases and J by 5 bases. CDR1 is SGHRS and CDR2 is YFSETQ in the germline V gene. CDR3 sequence (DNA): TGCGCCAGCAGCCAGGGACAGGGATTAGGTTATGGCTACACCTTC. This sequence encodes CASSQGQGLGYGYTF.

The J gene is TRBJ1-6, the V gene TRBV7-6, with 8 bases that match TRBD1. There are 14 residues in the CDR3. Trimming at V came to 4 bases and at J to 8 bases, leaving 4 bases not matched to a gene. The V gene's germline CDR1 is SGHVS and CDR2 FNYEAQ. The CDR3 loop reads CASSSGQAYSPLHF. The CDR3 nucleotides are TGTGCCAGCAGCTCGGGACAGGCTTATTCACCCCTCCACTTT.

This sequence joins TRBV29-1 and TRBJ2-1; D not certain. The CDR3 has 13 amino acids. From germline, CDR1 is SQVTM and CDR2 ANQGSEA. Deletions cut 4 bases from V and 9 bases from J, with 16 bases between. CDR3 sequence: CSVAEQAPREQFF. The CDR3 nucleotides are TGCAGCGTTGCAGAGCAGGCACCCCGTGAGCAGTTCTTC.

This chain links TRBV19 with TRBJ2-7, with 8 bases identical to TRBD1. The CDR3 extends over 13 amino acids. From germline, CDR1 is LNHDA and CDR2 SQIVND (reference sequence). V trimming: 8 bases; J trimming: 3 bases; junction bases outside the gene matches: 6. CDR3 region: CASVDRANYEQYF. CDR3 DNA sequence: TGTGCCAGTGTGGACAGGGCGAACTACGAGCAGTACTTC.

The chain is built from TRBV3-1 (or the pseudogene TRBV3-2) and TRBJ2-3; 7 bases agree with TRBD2. The CDR3 runs 16 residues. Germline CDR1 reads LGHDT; CDR2 reads YNNKEL (reference sequence). J gave up 4 bases and V 5 bases, and 12 bases lay outside the gene matches. The DNA for the CDR3 is TGTGCCAGCAGCAAGGCGACTAGCTGGGGATCAGATACGCAGTATTTT. Amino acids: CASSKATSWGSDTQYF.

The J gene is TRBJ1-4, the V gene TRBV19, with no clear D. The CDR3 runs 14 residues. Germline V gene lookup returns CDR1 LNHDA and CDR2 SQIVND (reference sequence). Trimming shortened V by 1 base and J by 5 bases, and 8 bases separated the two germline ends. The CDR3 DNA reads TGTGCCAGTAGTATAGGTCCGGAGAATGAAAAACTGTTTTTT. It encodes CASSIGPENEKLFF. Drawing the rest from reference TRBV19 and TRBJ1-4, the complete variable domain is DGGITQSPKYLFRKEGQNVTLSCEQNLNHDAMYWYRQDPGQGLRLIYYSQIVNDFQKGDIAEGYSVSREKKESFPLTVTSAQKNPTAFYLCASSIGPENEKLFFGSGTQLSVL.

V is TRBV29-1 and J is TRBJ2-3; 9 bases are a match to TRBD2. Germline V lookup: CDR1 SQVTM, CDR2 ANQGSEA. The CDR3 has 14 residues. V trimming: 4 bases; J trimming: 1 base; junction bases outside the gene matches: 3. CDR3 protein: CSVGPSGGTDTQYF. CDR3 DNA sequence: TGCAGCGTTGGGCCTAGCGGGGGCACAGATACGCAGTATTTT.

The rearrangement links TRBV15 to TRBJ1-5; 7 nucleotides match TRBD1. The germline CDR1 and CDR2 sequences are LNHNV and YYDKDF (reference sequence). This CDR3 is 17 amino acids long. V shed 0 bases, J shed 5 bases, and the junction held 10 bases outside the gene matches. This CDR3 reads CATSRERGGTGDQPQHF. CDR3 DNA sequence: TGTGCCACCAGCAGAGAAAGGGGAGGAACAGGGGATCAGCCCCAGCATTTT.

This clone appeared a few times. J is TRBJ1-6 and V is TRBV7-2, with TRBD1 identical over 9 bases. The CDR3 extends over 14 amino acids. Per the germline V gene, CDR1 is SGHTA and CDR2 is FQGNSA. Trimming at V came to 6 bases and at J to 10 bases, leaving 7 bases not matched to a gene. For the CDR3, the DNA is TGTGCCAGCAGTGGACAGGGGACGGGGTCACCCCTCCACTTT. It specifies CASSGQGTGSPLHF.

The rearrangement joins TRBV7-3 to TRBJ2-3, with D tentatively TRBD2 (5 bases). This CDR3 contains 15 residues. V was pared by 2 bases and J by 0 bases, with 9 bases between. Germline CDR1 reads SGHTA; CDR2 reads FQGTGA. For the CDR3, the DNA is TGTGCCAGCAGCTTATTAGGCGGGAGCACAGATACGCAGTATTTT. It encodes CASSLLGGSTDTQYF.